This T cell receptor (beta chain) stems from a study of blood T cell repertoires in COVID-19 (dated by TCRdb to 2020 to 2022). Regarding the complete study: Collaborator samples came from the United States, Italy and Spain and covered acute and convalescent phases of COVID-19. Where available, HLA class I and class II types were taken from metadata supplied by the sample provider and were not determined by assay-based typing. Samples came from the ongoing ImmuneRACE study (first 160 participants) plus 1,254 subjects from 6 global collaborators. The material from the prospective study consisted of cDNA or gDNA derived from T cells, B-cell-depleted T cells, or PBMCs. Deeply sampled blood TCRbeta repertoires from subjects exposed to, actively infected with, or recovered from COVID-19 were included in the dataset. Sample metadata almost always included a de-identified subject ID, COVID-19 status, age in years and sex. A freely available public database, intended as a resource for researchers studying the immune response to SARS-CoV-2, is where the repertoires were released.

TCRbeta CDR3 regions were amplified from genomic DNA using the immunoSEQ Assay, a bias-controlled multiplex PCR. Per the authors' processing: The number of nucleated cells in each sample was estimated by amplification of reference gene primers within the assay. To quantify the absolute abundance of each unique TCRbeta CDR3 rearrangement, sequence reads were collapsed and filtered. For each sample, productive Simpson clonality was calculated by taking the square root of Simpson's diversity index across productive rearrangements. The table comes from immuneACCESS by way of TCRdb, which keeps in-frame sequences with V and J called. Part of the clones is missing from these tables; in studies checked, under half for an unresolved V gene and the rest for unknown reasons. V and J calls plus clone size are reproduced from that table; the DNA served to infer D and trimming. This sample has over 200,000 clones in its table, and more than 75% of those were observed once. The ten largest clones add up to 0.99% of the sample.

Broader findings and caveats from the paper: The quantity of clinical and demographic metadata differed by source and by participant and was supplied without curation.

Another Seattle source contributed samples from volunteer blood donors who had recovered from COVID-19. Each collaborating institution followed its own protocols to collect whole blood in K2EDTA tubes. Collaborator samples were shipped for TCRbeta analysis as frozen whole blood, isolated PBMCs, or DNA extracted from either sample type. This clone appeared a few times. The target of this receptor is not known. Base qualities are missing; no much larger clone stands one base away. This receptor was obtained from a woman aged 40 to 50 who had recovered from COVID-19. The sample consisted of peripheral blood.

The nucleotide sequence is TGTGCCATCAGTGAGTCGGGGCCTGGCACCGGGGAGCTGTTTTTT. It codes for CAISESGPGTGELFF. The V and J genes are TRBV10-3 and TRBJ2-2; 5 matching bases give a weak D call of TRBD1. V gives up 0 bases and J gives up 4 bases, and the segment between their germline ends measures 9 bases. CDR1 ENHRY and CDR2 SYGVKD were looked up in the germline V gene. The CDR3 contains 15 residues, cysteine and phenylalanine counted. Just CDR3 DNA is preserved here, 45 bases in frame from base 1.